This TCR beta chain originates from a study of shared T cell receptors in the human thymus. V was clipped by 4 bases and J by 6 bases; unmatched bases: 8. In germline, CDR1 is SGDLS, CDR2 YYNGEE. CDR3 length equals 14 residues. TCRdb's copy holds only in-frame clones and misses some; the assay was immunoSEQ multiplex PCR. The profile covers under 700,000 clones, with about 80% appearing a single time and about 0.014% taken by the ten largest. The same sample was also used in a study of human thymus T cells. From that report: Resected material from corrective heart surgery provided the thymus tissue analysed. What appeared biased in thymic and blood repertoires was the usage of V and J genes. Related research described thymic repertoires that were highly overlapping among unrelated individuals.

The specimen was thymocytes. The TCR sequence derives from a boy younger than two with a congenital heart defect. J is TRBJ2-7 and V is TRBV9; 9 bases map to TRBD1. The CDR3 protein is CASSPGTGYFEQYF. For the CDR3, the DNA is TGTGCCAGCAGCCCCGGGACAGGGTACTTCGAGCAGTACTTC.